The sequence of this TCR beta chain was determined in a study of OX40 agonist ivuxolimab in advanced cancers. Whole-study results and caveats: Some nonresponders additionally presented with little normalized T-cell clonal expansion.

TCRdb keeps only in-frame clones here, not all; method: immunoSEQ multiplex PCR. The data show 13,000 or so clones, with about 80% seen just once and approximately 15% held by the top ten. The CDR3 sequence is 13 residues long. V lost 3 bases and J lost 0, with 3 bases in between. The germline V gene encodes CDR1 SGDLS and CDR2 YYNGEE. Turning to this clone: What it binds is not known.

The specimen comprised CD4+ or CD8+ T cells sorted from blood, sampled in a trial of the OX40 agonist ivuxolimab. The V gene is TRBV9, the J gene TRBJ2-2; unclear D gene. This clonotype was sampled from an adult with an advanced solid tumor such as melanoma, head and neck, liver or kidney cancer. This CDR3 reads CASSAPNTGELFF. The CDR3 DNA sequence: TGTGCCAGCAGCGCCCCGAACACCGGGGAGCTGTTTTTT.